The 5 T cell receptor beta chains below all came from one sample that was sequenced in a study of cytomegalovirus exposure and HLA in healthy donors (dated by TCRdb to 2015 to 2018). Receptors were amplified or captured by the immunoSEQ multiplex PCR assay. A mixture of 60 forward primers for TCR Vbeta segments and 13 reverse primers for TCR Jbeta segments was used in the multiplex PCR. This is the immuneACCESS table as TCRdb keeps it, with only in-frame sequences that have V and J called. A part of the clones is gone; compared with another copy, unresolved V genes explain less than half, and the rest is unexplained. The sample yields around 150,000 clones; approximately 70% were counted once. Of the sample, 1.5% to 2% falls within the top ten clones. Sequenced: PBMCs. Receptors were obtained from a human donor in good health.

This clone has just a few counts. The rearrangement joins TRBV6-6 to TRBJ1-1; 7 nucleotides align to TRBD1. CDR1 and CDR2 from the germline V gene are MNHNY and SVGAGI (reference sequence). The V segment lost 0 bases and the J segment 4 bases; nucleotides outside the gene matches: 5. The CDR3 runs to 15 residues. The chain's CDR3 is CASSYSTGRSTEAFF. The CDR3 coding sequence is TGTGCCAGCAGTTACTCGACAGGGCGGAGCACTGAAGCTTTCTTT.

The J gene is TRBJ2-5, the V gene TRBV7-9; D is perhaps TRBD2 (5 bases). With 1 base removed from V and 7 bases from J, the gap between germline ends came to 13 bases. Germline V gene data show CDR1 as SEHNR and CDR2 as FQNEAQ (reference sequence). CDR3 size: 14 residues. The CDR3 sequence is CASSLVDGGGTQYF. In DNA, the CDR3 is TGTGCCAGCAGCTTAGTGGATGGAGGTGGGACCCAGTACTTC.

This clone appeared once. The chain links TRBV9 to TRBJ2-3; 8 bases agree with TRBD1. Germline loops: CDR1 SGDLS, CDR2 YYNGEE. V shed 3 bases and J 4 bases; nucleotides not matched to a gene: 13. The CDR3 sequence is 17 residues long. The CDR3 region is CASSGPGGRWFADTQYF. The DNA for the CDR3 is TGTGCCAGCAGCGGACCAGGGGGCAGGTGGTTCGCAGATACGCAGTATTTT.

Here the CDR3 DNA reads TGCGCCAGCGCGACCCTAGCGGGAGTCAGGGAGACCCAGTACTTC. Its translation is CASATLAGVRETQYF. This chain uses TRBV5-1 with TRBJ2-5, with 10 nucleotides matching TRBD2. This CDR3 has 15 residues. J lost 5 bases, V lost 7 bases, and 11 bases had no gene match. Germline-derived CDR1 and CDR2 are SGHRS and YFSETQ.

This clone appeared a few times. This chain connects TRBV7-8 to TRBJ2-7; 11 bases align to TRBD1. The V gene end was trimmed by 1 base and the J gene end by 7 bases; junction bases not matched to a gene: 9. The CDR3 runs to 16 residues. Germline V gives CDR1 SGHVS, CDR2 FQNEAQ. As DNA, the CDR3 is TGTGCCAGCAGCTTAGTGGGAGGGACAGGGGGTCAGGAGCAGTACTTC. It is translated as CASSLVGGTGGQEQYF. The whole variable domain, filled in from reference TRBV7-8 and TRBJ2-7, reads GAGVSQSPRYKVAKRGQDVALRCDPISGHVSLFWYQQALGQGPEFLTYFQNEAQLDKSGLPSDRFFAERPEGSVSTLKIQRTQQEDSAVYLCASSLVGGTGGQEQYFGPGTRLTVT.